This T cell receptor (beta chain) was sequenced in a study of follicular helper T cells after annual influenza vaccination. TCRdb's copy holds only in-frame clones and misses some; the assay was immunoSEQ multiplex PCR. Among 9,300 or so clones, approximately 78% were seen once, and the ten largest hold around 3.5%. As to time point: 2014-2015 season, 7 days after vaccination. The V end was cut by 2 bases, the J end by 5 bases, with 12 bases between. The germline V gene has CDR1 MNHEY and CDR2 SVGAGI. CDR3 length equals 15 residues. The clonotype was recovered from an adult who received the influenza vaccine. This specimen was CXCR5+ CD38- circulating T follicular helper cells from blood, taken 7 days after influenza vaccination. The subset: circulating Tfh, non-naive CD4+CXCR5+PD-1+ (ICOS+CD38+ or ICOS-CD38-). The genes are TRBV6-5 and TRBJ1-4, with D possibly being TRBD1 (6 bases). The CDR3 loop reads CASSYGGMGNEKLFF. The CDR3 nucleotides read TGTGCCAGCAGTTACGGGGGCATGGGGAATGAAAAACTGTTTTTT.